A selection of T cell receptor beta chains follows, all from one sample in a study of shared clonotypes between healthy human individuals. The assay was immunoSEQ multiplex PCR, and TCRdb's table has in-frame clones only and misses some. The data show nearly 750,000 clones, with approximately 72% seen just once and under 2% held by the top ten. Sequences were obtained from memory CD4+ T cells sorted from blood. The receptor source for this set is a woman aged 30 to 39 in good health. Each CDR3 is given with its conserved first and last residue. Fields, in order: J gene, V gene, CDR3 protein.

j_gene: TRBJ2-3
v_gene: TRBV10-3
CDR3aa: CAISEKSGRTDTQYF

j_gene: TRBJ2-7
v_gene: TRBV28
CDR3aa: CASKASGSHLYEQYF

j_gene: TRBJ2-5
v_gene: TRBV5-4
CDR3aa: CASSSVGGGGRETQYF

j_gene: TRBJ1-2
v_gene: TRBV7-9
CDR3aa: CASSLGSSYGYTF

j_gene: TRBJ2-7
v_gene: TRBV19
CDR3aa: CASSRGRPPYEQYF

j_gene: TRBJ2-5
v_gene: TRBV27
CDR3aa: CASRGQGWETQYF

j_gene: TRBJ1-1
v_gene: TRBV27
CDR3aa: CASSLMPGAGEAFF

j_gene: .
v_gene: TRBV4-1
CDR3aa: CASSPHSTSGSSYEQYF

j_gene: TRBJ2-7
v_gene: TRBV5-1
CDR3aa: CASSLGPGQPGGSYEQYF

j_gene: TRBJ2-1
v_gene: TRBV7-2
CDR3aa: CASSLNALTTNEQFF

j_gene: TRBJ2-5
v_gene: TRBV28
CDR3aa: CASSQGTGTQETQYF

j_gene: TRBJ2-2
v_gene: TRBV7-8
CDR3aa: CASSLANAPNTGELFF

j_gene: TRBJ1-1
v_gene: TRBV5-1
CDR3aa: CASSLATVTSEAFF

j_gene: TRBJ2-7
v_gene: TRBV27
CDR3aa: CASSRSGVAASSYEQYF

j_gene: TRBJ1-1
v_gene: TRBV5-6
CDR3aa: CASRQTMNTEAFF

j_gene: TRBJ2-3
v_gene: TRBV15
CDR3aa: CATSGAGASTDTQYF

j_gene: TRBJ2-3
v_gene: TRBV6-5
CDR3aa: CASSYEREIPDTQYF

j_gene: TRBJ1-1
v_gene: TRBV6-1
CDR3aa: CASSERSLGTEAFF

j_gene: TRBJ2-3
v_gene: TRBV29-1
CDR3aa: CSGRFTDTQYF

j_gene: TRBJ1-1
v_gene: TRBV30
CDR3aa: CAWRPGHPSTEAFF

j_gene: TRBJ2-3
v_gene: TRBV18
CDR3aa: CASAGQGLDTQYF

j_gene: TRBJ2-1
v_gene: TRBV19
CDR3aa: CASSSLAGRYDEQFF

j_gene: TRBJ2-2
v_gene: TRBV29-1
CDR3aa: CSVRRSAENTGELFF

j_gene: TRBJ1-1
v_gene: TRBV7-3
CDR3aa: CASSLSGRNTEAFF

j_gene: TRBJ2-5
v_gene: TRBV5-1
CDR3aa: CASSLGQTQETQYF

j_gene: TRBJ2-7
v_gene: TRBV7-8
CDR3aa: CASSADNPGSYEQYF

j_gene: TRBJ2-1
v_gene: TRBV21-1
CDR3aa: CASSTGVAGGPGWNEQFF

j_gene: TRBJ1-3
v_gene: TRBV11-2
CDR3aa: CASRNPAVFRNTIYF

j_gene: TRBJ2-1
v_gene: TRBV6-1
CDR3aa: CASSEILSSYNEQFF

j_gene: TRBJ1-1
v_gene: TRBV2
CDR3aa: CASSGQQGGLNTEAFF

j_gene: TRBJ2-1
v_gene: TRBV11-2
CDR3aa: CASSLESSGILEQFF

j_gene: TRBJ1-1
v_gene: TRBV7-2
CDR3aa: CASSLVAGQLTEAFF

j_gene: TRBJ1-4
v_gene: TRBV28
CDR3aa: CASRPAGRSLFF

j_gene: TRBJ2-5
v_gene: TRBV29-1
CDR3aa: CSVVGGPRETQYF

j_gene: TRBJ1-4
v_gene: TRBV10-1
CDR3aa: CASSSTGNEKLFF

j_gene: TRBJ2-5
v_gene: TRBV5-4
CDR3aa: CASSPGVAGSKTQYF

j_gene: TRBJ2-3
v_gene: TRBV4-1
CDR3aa: CASSQQFALVDTQYF

j_gene: TRBJ2-2
v_gene: TRBV27
CDR3aa: CASSFRGGGSGELFF

j_gene: TRBJ1-1
v_gene: TRBV10-1
CDR3aa: CASSESGGTEAFF

j_gene: TRBJ2-5
v_gene: TRBV11-2
CDR3aa: CASGVDSVETQYF

j_gene: TRBJ2-1
v_gene: TRBV7-9
CDR3aa: CASSLGADLNANEQFF

j_gene: TRBJ1-1
v_gene: TRBV10-1
CDR3aa: CASSESTGTLEAFF

j_gene: TRBJ2-1
v_gene: TRBV7-7
CDR3aa: CASSPGQGHEQFF

j_gene: TRBJ2-1
v_gene: TRBV18
CDR3aa: CASSPYPANEQFF

j_gene: TRBJ2-6
v_gene: TRBV2
CDR3aa: CASRERRGSGANVLTF

j_gene: TRBJ1-2
v_gene: TRBV19
CDR3aa: CASSMAGYGYTF

j_gene: TRBJ2-1
v_gene: TRBV6-6
CDR3aa: CASSLGLAGANEQFF

j_gene: TRBJ2-3
v_gene: TRBV7-8
CDR3aa: CASSLRDRGLVSTDTQYF

j_gene: TRBJ1-1
v_gene: TRBV28
CDR3aa: CASSLFGRVAEAFF

j_gene: TRBJ2-1
v_gene: TRBV5-1
CDR3aa: CASSSDSSSYNEQFF

j_gene: TRBJ2-7
v_gene: TRBV18
CDR3aa: CASSPSRYEQYF

j_gene: TRBJ1-2
v_gene: TRBV2
CDR3aa: CASSEALHLWVLGYGYTF

j_gene: TRBJ2-1
v_gene: TRBV27
CDR3aa: CASKLAGSSYNEQFF